Presented here are 21 T cell receptor beta chains from one specimen sequenced in a study of shared T cell receptors in the human thymus. Using immunoSEQ multiplex PCR, the repertoire was profiled, and TCRdb retains in-frame clones only, with some absent. The repertoire holds around 730,000 clones, with approximately 85% as singletons. The sample was also linked to a second study, of human thymus T cells.

Sequences were obtained from thymocytes. These receptor sequences come from a girl under three years old with a congenital heart defect.

Concerning this clone itself: This same CDR3 is encoded by further DNA sequences in the sample. J is TRBJ1-6 and V is TRBV28; D might be TRBD1 (6 bases). V lost 5 bases and J 6 bases, leaving 14 bases between the germline ends. Germline CDR1 is MDHEN and CDR2 is SYDVKM. The CDR3 sequence is 15 residues long. The CDR3 is CASSGPGQINSPLHF. The DNA of the CDR3 is TGTGCCAGCAGTGGTCCGGGACAAATTAATTCACCCCTCCACTTT.

V is TRBV2 and J is TRBJ1-5, with 12 bases aligning to TRBD1. Unmatched junction bases numbered 14, after V lost 2 bases and J lost 6 bases. Looked up from germline, CDR1 is SNHLY and CDR2 is FYNNEI. The CDR3 covers 19 residues. The CDR3, as DNA: TGTGCCAGCAGTGAATTAGTCAGTCACGGGACAGGGGGCTGTCAGCCCCAGCATTTT. As protein: CASSELVSHGTGGCQPQHF.

The rearrangement uses TRBV6-1 and TRBJ1-1; 7 nucleotides match TRBD1. V was pared by 6 bases and J by 1 base, with 17 bases of the junction left unmatched. This CDR3 contains 18 residues. In germline, CDR1 is MNHNS, CDR2 SASEGT. The CDR3 DNA sequence: TGTGCCAGCAGAGAACATACTAAGCCGACAGGGCAGAACACTGAAGCTTTCTTT. This translates into CASREHTKPTGQNTEAFF.

This chain joins TRBV30 and TRBJ1-5; D may be TRBD1 (6 bases). The CDR3 is 14 amino acids. Germline V gene lookup returns CDR1 GTSNPN and CDR2 SVGIG (reference sequence). V lost 2 bases and J lost 5, with 13 bases in between. CDR3 sequence: CAWSTRDIYQPQHF. The CDR3 region has the DNA TGTGCCTGGAGTACCCGGGACATTTATCAGCCCCAGCATTTT.

The chain uses TRBV9 and TRBJ1-2; 8 bases agree with TRBD1. Unmatched junction bases numbered 7, after V lost 3 bases and J lost 0 bases. The CDR3 covers 16 residues. CDR1 and CDR2 from the germline V gene are SGDLS and YYNGEE. DNA of the CDR3: TGTGCCAGCAGCGCTTCTCGGACAGGGCCTAACTATGGCTACACCTTC. Translated, it gives CASSASRTGPNYGYTF.

The rearrangement links TRBV6-4 to TRBJ2-1, with TRBD1 identical over 8 bases. The junction had 7 bases not matched to a gene; V was cut back by 0 bases and J by 6 bases. Germline assignment: CDR1 MRHNA and CDR2 SNTAGT. The CDR3 extends over 16 amino acids. Here the CDR3 DNA reads TGTGCCAGCAGTGACTCGGGGAGACAGGGGTCCAATGAGCAGTTCTTC. It codes for CASSDSGRQGSNEQFF.

This clone has a handful of counts. The chain is built from TRBV2 and TRBJ1-5; a possible D gene is TRBD1 (5 bases). From germline, CDR1 is SNHLY and CDR2 FYNNEI. Trimming took 1 base from V and 2 from J, leaving 15 bases between them. This CDR3 contains 17 residues. The DNA for the CDR3 is TGTGCCAGCAGTGAAGGTCCGGGTCTAGGGGGCAATCAGCCCCAGCATTTT. Protein sequence: CASSEGPGLGGNQPQHF.

In its sample, this clone was seen once. The rearrangement uses TRBV6-1 and TRBJ1-2, with D maybe TRBD1 (6 bases). Germline V gives CDR1 MNHNS, CDR2 SASEGT. The CDR3 totals 13 residues. V was trimmed by 7 bases and J by 3 bases, leaving 12 bases between them. The CDR3 loop is CASTDRFYYGYTF. The CDR3 bases are TGTGCCAGCACCGACAGGTTTTACTATGGCTACACCTTC.

The chain has TRBV5-6 and TRBJ2-7; 9 bases match TRBD2. CDR1 is SGHDT, CDR2 YYEEEE, per germline. The CDR3 length is 17 residues. Trimming cost V 0 bases and J 4 bases; bases outside gene matches: 11. The CDR3: CASSLETVGGGVYEQYF. The CDR3, as DNA: TGTGCCAGCAGCTTGGAGACAGTTGGCGGGGGGGTGTACGAGCAGTACTTC.

Remarks on this clone: This specimen includes other DNA sequences encoding the same CDR3. The chain uses TRBV5-1 and TRBJ2-1, with 11 bases matching TRBD1. CDR1 SGHRS and CDR2 YFSETQ come from the germline V gene. The V and J ends lost 4 bases and 3 bases, in that order; junction bases with no gene match: 3. The CDR3 runs 15 residues. CDR3 sequence: CASSLGTGGYNEQFF. The CDR3 DNA follows: TGCGCCAGCAGCCTAGGGACAGGGGGCTACAATGAGCAGTTCTTC.

The chain is built from TRBV6-1 and TRBJ1-6, with D possibly matching TRBD1 (5 bases). The CDR3 runs to 14 residues. Trimming took off 1 base at V and 8 bases at J, with 9 bases between the two ends. Germline V gene sequence: CDR1 MNHNS, CDR2 SASEGT. In nucleotides, the CDR3 is TGTGCCAGCAGTGAAGTCCGGGGGGATTCACCCCTCCACTTT. Its protein is CASSEVRGDSPLHF.

The rearrangement joins TRBV7-9 to TRBJ1-1; a possible D gene is TRBD1 (5 bases). Germline V gene lookup returns CDR1 SEHNR and CDR2 FQNEAQ (reference sequence). The germline V and J ends were trimmed by 5 bases and 8 bases, with 18 bases remaining between them. This CDR3 is 14 amino acids long. The DNA for the CDR3 is TGTGCCAGCAGCCCCAGCAGGGATCCTAACGAAGCTTTCTTT. This sequence encodes CASSPSRDPNEAFF.

This chain joins TRBV14 and TRBJ1-2, with a possible D match to TRBD1 (6 bases). This CDR3 has 15 residues. Trimming removed 0 bases from V and 7 bases from J, with 15 bases in between. The germline V gene encodes CDR1 SGHDN and CDR2 FVKESK. CDR3: CASSQDRGATLGYTF. The CDR3 coding sequence is TGTGCCAGCAGCCAAGATCGGGGGGCGACTCTTGGCTACACCTTC. The whole variable domain, remainder taken from reference TRBV14 and TRBJ1-2, is EAGVTQFPSHSVIEKGQTVTLRCDPISGHDNLYWYRRVMGKEIKFLLHFVKESKQDESGMPNNRFLAERTGGTYSTLKVQPAELEDSGVYFCASSQDRGATLGYTFGSGTRLTVV.

The J gene is TRBJ1-1, the V gene TRBV10-3, with D perhaps matching TRBD1 (6 bases). Germline CDR1 and CDR2: ENHRY and SYGVKD. The CDR3 length is 15 residues. V gave up 5 bases and J gave up 1 base, with 14 bases separating them. The CDR3 here is CAISNRVGENTEAFF. The CDR3 DNA is TGTGCCATCAGTAACAGGGTCGGGGAGAACACTGAAGCTTTCTTT.

The rearrangement joins TRBV6-5 to TRBJ1-1; D is ambiguous. Germline V gives CDR1 MNHEY, CDR2 SVGAGI. The CDR3 has 14 residues. Trimming shortened V by 0 bases and J by 4 bases, and 9 bases separated the two germline ends. The CDR3 spells CASSYSRVITEAFF. CDR3 sequence (DNA): TGTGCCAGCAGTTACTCGAGGGTGATCACTGAAGCTTTCTTT.

This chain joins TRBV19 and TRBJ2-7, with TRBD2 matching over 14 bases. The length of the CDR3 is 16 residues. J was trimmed by 4 bases and V by 8 bases; bases with no gene match: 10. Germline V CDR1 and CDR2: LNHDA, SQIVND (reference sequence). CDR3 in amino acids: CASQSSGTSGGYEQYF. CDR3 coding DNA: TGTGCCAGTCAAAGCTCTGGGACTAGCGGGGGTTACGAGCAGTACTTC.

The V and J genes are TRBV9 and TRBJ2-1; D gene unclear. CDR1 and CDR2 from the germline V gene are SGDLS and YYNGEE. V was cut by 3 bases and J by 2 bases, with 6 bases left in between. This CDR3 contains 13 residues. This CDR3 is CASSGRTYNEQFF. The CDR3 region has the DNA TGTGCCAGCAGCGGGAGAACCTACAATGAGCAGTTCTTC.

The gene calls are TRBV19 and TRBJ1-2; D possibly corresponds to TRBD1 (6 bases). The CDR3 totals 16 residues. Trimming took off 3 bases at V and 7 bases at J, with 21 bases between the two ends. The germline gives CDR1 LNHDA, CDR2 SQIVND (reference sequence). The CDR3 DNA reads as TGTGCCAGTAGTATTACCAGTCTCAGGGGAGCGAGTGGCTACACCTTC. As protein: CASSITSLRGASGYTF.

The chain uses TRBV7-2 and TRBJ2-7; TRBD2 might be the D (6 bases). The CDR3 has 14 amino acids. Trimming took off 1 base at V and 2 bases at J, with 9 bases between the two ends. The germline CDR1 and CDR2 sequences are SGHTA and FQGNSA. This chain's CDR3 is CASSLGGTTYEQYF. CDR3 coding DNA: TGTGCCAGCAGCTTAGGCGGGACGACCTACGAGCAGTACTTC.

This clone was recorded only once. The chain uses TRBV7-6 and TRBJ1-3, with D possibly TRBD1 on 6 matching bases. This CDR3 region has 15 residues. The germline CDR1 and CDR2 sequences are SGHVS and FNYEAQ. Trimming took off 8 bases at V and 0 bases at J, with 14 bases between the two ends. CDR3 DNA sequence: TGTGCCAGCTCTGACAGGATCAACTCTGGAAACACCATATATTTT. Its translation: CASSDRINSGNTIYF.

The J gene is TRBJ1-6, the V gene TRBV27; 7 nucleotides line up with TRBD1. Trimming took 8 bases from V and 16 from J; bases not matched to a gene: 20. The CDR3 contains 15 residues. In germline, CDR1 is MNHEY, CDR2 SMNVEV (reference sequence). In DNA form, the CDR3 reads TGTGCCAGCGCCGCTTATAATCGGGACAGAACGGAACTCCACTTT. Amino acids: CASAAYNRDRTELHF.